The 5 T cell receptor beta chains below were found in one sample sequenced in a study of cytomegalovirus exposure and HLA in healthy donors. The PCR had 60 Vbeta and 13 Jbeta primers. Measured with immunoSEQ multiplex PCR; TCRdb has only the in-frame clones, and not every one. The sample includes about 200,000 clones, about 77% of them seen just once. Specimen: PBMCs. These receptors came from a woman in her twenties or thirties in good health and CMV-seronegative.

V usage is TRBV11-3 and J usage is TRBJ2-1; 9 bases align to TRBD2. This CDR3 contains 15 residues. Germline CDR1 reads SGHNT; CDR2 reads YENEEA. With V trimmed by 5 bases and J by 8 bases, 10 bases remained unmatched. The CDR3 nucleotides read TGTGCCAGCAGCCATGATAGCGGGAGATTGGATGAGCAGTTCTTC. As protein: CASSHDSGRLDEQFF.

V gene TRBV18 combines with J gene TRBJ1-2, with 7 bases lining up with TRBD1. After removal of 3 bases from V and 4 bases from J, the junction contained 11 bases not matched to a gene. Germline lookup yields CDR1 KGHSH and CDR2 LQKENI. The CDR3 spans 16 residues. CDR3 sequence (DNA): TGTGCCAGCTCACCCGATTGGACAGGCGGTACCTATGGCTACACCTTC. Its protein is CASSPDWTGGTYGYTF.

The rearrangement joins TRBV15 to TRBJ2-7; maybe TRBD2 (5 bases). The CDR3 has 17 residues. Germline V CDR1 and CDR2: LNHNV, YYDKDF (reference sequence). Trimming removed 1 base at V and 2 bases at J, with 18 bases between. CDR3 loop: CATSRVDWEQVTYEQYF. CDR3 in DNA: TGTGCCACCAGCAGAGTAGATTGGGAGCAGGTTACCTACGAGCAGTACTTC.

The gene calls are TRBV5-4 and TRBJ1-1; 8 bases are shared with TRBD1. Germline values: CDR1 SGHNT, CDR2 YYREEE (reference sequence). CDR3 size: 13 residues. Trimming removed 2 bases from V and 6 bases from J; junction bases left unmatched: 3. DNA for the CDR3: TGTGCCAGCAGCTTTGACAGGGGCCCTGAAGCTTTCTTT. Translating it yields CASSFDRGPEAFF.

J is TRBJ2-6 and V is TRBV5-1, with a possible D match to TRBD1 (6 bases). The CDR3 contains 19 residues. Germline V gene sequence: CDR1 SGHRS, CDR2 YFSETQ. With 0 bases removed from V and 0 bases from J, the gap between germline ends came to 16 bases. The CDR3 region has the DNA TGCGCCAGCAGCTTGGCCGTCGGACAGACGTACTCTGGGGCCAACGTCCTGACTTTC. It encodes CASSLAVGQTYSGANVLTF.